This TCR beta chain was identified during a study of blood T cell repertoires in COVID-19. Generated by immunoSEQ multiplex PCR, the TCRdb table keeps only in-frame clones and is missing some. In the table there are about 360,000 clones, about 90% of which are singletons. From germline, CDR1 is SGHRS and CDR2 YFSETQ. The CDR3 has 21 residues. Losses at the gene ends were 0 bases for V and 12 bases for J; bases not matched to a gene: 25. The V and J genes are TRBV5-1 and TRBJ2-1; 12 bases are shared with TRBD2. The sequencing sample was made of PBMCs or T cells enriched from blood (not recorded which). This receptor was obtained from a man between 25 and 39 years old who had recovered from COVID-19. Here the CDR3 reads CASSLGLAGGLLRQATHGQFF. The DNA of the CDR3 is TGCGCCAGCAGCTTGGGGCTAGCGGGGGGGCTATTAAGACAAGCGACACATGGGCAGTTCTTC.